The next 11 T cell receptor beta chains were all read from a single sample in a study of blood T cell repertoires in COVID-19. Clones were sequenced by immunoSEQ multiplex PCR, and TCRdb holds only the in-frame ones, with some missing. The sample lists over 200,000 clones, 90% seen once, with approximately 2.4% in the top ten. Sample: peripheral blood. These receptor sequences come from a man younger than 40 with COVID-19, enrolled during active disease.

J is TRBJ1-4 and V is TRBV5-8; TRBD1 matches 7 bases. Per the germline V gene, CDR1 is SGHTS and CDR2 is YDEGEE. This CDR3 comprises 14 residues. V dropped 3 bases and J dropped 8; count of bases not matched to a gene: 7. The CDR3 DNA reads as TGTGCCAGCAGCTCGGGACAGTCTTGGGAAAAACTGTTTTTT. Translation gives CASSSGQSWEKLFF.

This rearrangement joins TRBV6-6 to TRBJ2-7, with TRBD2 as a possible D gene (5 bases). Germline values: CDR1 MNHNY, CDR2 SVGAGI (reference sequence). This CDR3 spans 13 amino acids. The V end lost 5 bases, the J end lost 10 bases, and 18 bases lay between the germline ends. CDR3 residues: CASSPLLPGSQYF. For the CDR3, the DNA is TGTGCCAGCAGTCCCTTGTTACCGGGATCCCAGTACTTC.

The chain uses TRBV2 and TRBJ1-6, with TRBD1 identical over 8 bases. V shed 4 bases and J 7 bases; nucleotides not matched to a gene: 6. The length of the CDR3 is 15 residues. The germline CDR1 and CDR2 sequences are SNHLY and FYNNEI. In DNA form, the CDR3 reads TGTGCCAGCAGTGTAACGGGACAGGCCAATTCACCCCTCCACTTT. It codes for CASSVTGQANSPLHF.

The chain has TRBV16 and TRBJ2-1, with D perhaps matching TRBD1 (5 bases). This CDR3 contains 14 residues. Per the germline V gene, CDR1 is KGHSY and CDR2 is FQNENV. With 4 bases removed from V and 8 bases from J, the gap between germline ends came to 15 bases. CDR3 DNA sequence: TGTGCCAGCAGCCCCGGGTTTTGGGGCGATGAGCAGTTCTTC. The encoded protein is CASSPGFWGDEQFF.

The chain recombines TRBV5-1 with TRBJ1-2, with 7 nucleotides matching TRBD1. Germline loops: CDR1 SGHRS, CDR2 YFSETQ. The V gene end was trimmed by 4 bases and the J gene end by 8 bases; junction bases not matched to a gene: 8. This CDR3 is built from 13 residues. The chain's CDR3 is CASSEETGVGYTF. CDR3 coding DNA: TGCGCCAGCAGCGAAGAAACAGGGGTAGGCTACACCTTC.

V usage is TRBV14 and J usage is TRBJ1-2, with a weak D call TRBD1 (5 bases). V was cut by 5 bases and J by 5 bases, with 15 bases left in between. The CDR3 spans 14 residues. Per the germline V gene, CDR1 is SGHDN and CDR2 is FVKESK. The CDR3 sequence is CASSGRDWSYGYTF. Written as DNA, the CDR3 is TGTGCCAGCAGCGGAAGGGACTGGAGTTATGGCTACACCTTC.

The CDR3 coding sequence is TGTGCCTGGAGTACCGGACTAGCGGGAGGGGTGGATGAGCAGTTCTTC. Its protein product is CAWSTGLAGGVDEQFF. The V call is TRBV30, the J call TRBJ2-1, with 15 positions matching TRBD2. V trimming: 2 bases; J trimming: 8 bases; junction bases outside the gene matches: 7. Germline V lookup: CDR1 GTSNPN, CDR2 SVGIG (reference sequence). This CDR3 spans 16 amino acids.

This chain uses TRBV5-1 with TRBJ1-2; D is unclear. CDR1 and CDR2 (germline): SGHRS, YFSETQ. CDR3 length equals 14 residues. Deletions cut 0 bases from V and 6 bases from J, with 12 bases between. The CDR3 nucleotides are TGCGCCAGCAGCTTGGCCCCGGGAATCGATGGCTACACCTTC. This translates into CASSLAPGIDGYTF.

The V call is TRBV9, the J call TRBJ2-7; TRBD2 agrees at 9 bases. V was pared by 0 bases and J by 1 base, with 2 bases of the junction left unmatched. The CDR3 covers 15 residues. From germline, CDR1 is SGDLS and CDR2 YYNGEE. The DNA of the CDR3 is TGTGCCAGCAGCGTAGGACTAGCGGAATCCTACGAGCAGTACTTC. Amino acids: CASSVGLAESYEQYF. Supplemented by reference TRBV9 and TRBJ2-7, the full variable domain reads DSGVTQTPKHLITATGQRVTLRCSPRSGDLSVYWYQQSLDQGLQFLIQYYNGEERAKGNILERFSAQQFPDLHSELNLSSLELGDSALYFCASSVGLAESYEQYFGPGTRLTVT.

The rearrangement uses TRBV28 and TRBJ2-1; 9 nucleotides align to TRBD1. This CDR3 contains 15 residues. CDR1 MDHEN and CDR2 SYDVKM come from the germline V gene. Trimming at V came to 6 bases and at J to 5 bases, leaving 8 bases not matched to a gene. The CDR3 nucleotides read TGTGCCAGCAGAACAGCGGGGACAGGGAACAATGAGCAGTTCTTC. Translation gives CASRTAGTGNNEQFF. Full variable domain (rest looked up from reference TRBV28 and TRBJ2-1): DVKVTQSSRYLVKRTGEKVFLECVQDMDHENMFWYRQDPGLGLRLIYFSYDVKMKEKGDIPEGYSVSREKKERFSLILESASTNQTSMYLCASRTAGTGNNEQFFGPGTRLTVL.

The chain recombines TRBV7-9 with TRBJ2-3; TRBD2 matches 14 bases. Germline values: CDR1 SEHNR, CDR2 FQNEAQ (reference sequence). V dropped 1 base and J dropped 2; count of bases not matched to a gene: 5. This CDR3 spans 18 amino acids. CDR3 region: CASSLEGLAGALTDTQYF. CDR3 bases: TGTGCCAGCAGCTTAGAGGGACTAGCGGGAGCCCTCACAGATACGCAGTATTTT.